This T cell receptor beta chain originates from a study of T cells in Graves' hyperthyroidism and ophthalmopathy. Study-wide results and caveats: Most clonotypes expanded in the thyroid (above 0.001) were also present in blood.

Amplified regions were TCR beta CDR3 sequences from RNA transcripts. HTBI primers were employed in a first-round RT-PCR of the TCR CDR3. Using its own MiXCR run on the multiplex PCR reads, TCRdb lists one record per CDR3 protein. The data contain nearly 600,000 distinct CDR3 sequences, more than 13% of them seen just once; the ten biggest clones take up roughly 7%. At least ten counts were recorded for this clonotype. Its specificity is not known. There are 13 residues in the CDR3. With 5 bases removed from V and 4 bases from J, the gap between germline ends came to 11 bases. Ophthalmopathy cases met thresholds of Clinical Activity Score at least 3, NOSPECS grade at least 4 and duration under 3 months.

V gene TRBV12-3 or TRBV12-4 combines with J gene TRBJ1-1; maybe TRBD1 (5 bases). Sequenced: blood. The sequence came from a woman aged 18-29 years with Graves' ophthalmopathy. CDR3 loop: CASSLGTLTEAFF. CDR3 bases: TGTGCCAGCAGTCTCGGGACCCTCACTGAAGCTTTCTTT.